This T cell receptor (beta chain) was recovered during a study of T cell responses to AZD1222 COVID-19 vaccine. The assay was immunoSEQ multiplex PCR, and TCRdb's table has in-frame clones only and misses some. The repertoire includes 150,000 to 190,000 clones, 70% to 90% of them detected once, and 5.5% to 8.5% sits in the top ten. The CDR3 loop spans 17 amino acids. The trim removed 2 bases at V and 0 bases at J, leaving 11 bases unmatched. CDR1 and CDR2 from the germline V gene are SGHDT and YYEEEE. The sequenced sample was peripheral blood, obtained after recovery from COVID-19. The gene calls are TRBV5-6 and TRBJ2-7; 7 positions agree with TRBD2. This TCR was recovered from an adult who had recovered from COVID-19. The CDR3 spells CASSFSISGTTSYEQYF. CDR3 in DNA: TGTGCCAGCAGCTTTAGCATATCAGGGACTACCTCCTACGAGCAGTACTTC.